Listed below are T cell receptor beta chains from one sample, sequenced in a study of cytomegalovirus exposure and HLA in healthy donors. TCRdb's copy holds only in-frame clones and misses some; the assay was immunoSEQ multiplex PCR. The profile shows about 96,000 clones, approximately 74% of them singletons. The sample consisted of PBMCs. Receptors were obtained from a female donor in good health and CMV-seropositive. The CDR3 runs from the conserved cysteine through the conserved F or W. The D gene is left open where the match is weak.

V gene	D gene	J gene	CDR3 protein
TRBV6-1	TRBD1	TRBJ1-6	CASTRRTGGDSPLHF
TRBV19	TRBD1	TRBJ1-5	CASSRQGAQPQHF
TRBV6-6	TRBD1	TRBJ2-5	CASSYSDRPEGTQYF
TRBV5-1	-	TRBJ1-5	CASSLGPVSDQPQHF
TRBV30	TRBD1	TRBJ1-3	CAWRQGARLSSGNTIYF
TRBV11-3	TRBD1	TRBJ2-2	CASSRTGAGGELFF
TRBV6-5	-	TRBJ1-6	CASRLDYSYNSPLHF
TRBV6-5	-	TRBJ1-1	CASRVVGGTYTEAFF
TRBV5-1	-	TRBJ1-1	CASSGDSLSEAFF
TRBV20-1	-	TRBJ1-1	CSAKKSTEAFF
TRBV5-4	-	TRBJ1-2	CASSTNKYGYTF
TRBV29-1	TRBD1	TRBJ2-7	CSVEGRQGIAYEQYF
TRBV15	-	TRBJ1-5	CATSRGGRGRQPQHF
TRBV27	TRBD1	TRBJ1-5	CASSPFVLLGGWQPQHF
TRBV7-9	-	TRBJ1-1	CASSLRGVNTEAFF
TRBV25-1	-	TRBJ1-1	CASARLNTEAFF
TRBV10-3	-	TRBJ1-5	CAISALGAGNQPQHF
TRBV7-7	TRBD1	TRBJ2-5	CASSPTGTGKETQYF
TRBV7-3	-	TRBJ1-1	CASSLTGNTEAFF
TRBV6-1	-	TRBJ1-4	CASSELGADEKLFF
TRBV10-3	TRBD2	TRBJ2-7	CAISEREGSGKWDEQYF
TRBV9	-	TRBJ1-1	CASSDSGINTEAFF
TRBV6-6	TRBD1	TRBJ1-6	CASSYAGQGASPLHF
TRBV18	-	TRBJ1-5	CASSPSGGDQPQHF
TRBV4-2	-	TRBJ2-7	CASSHPSGSYEQYF
TRBV7-9	TRBD2	TRBJ2-5	CASTGGRSQETQYF
TRBV30	-	TRBJ2-2	CAYGPLGGNTGELFF
TRBV4-3	TRBD2	TRBJ2-1	CASSPERGLYNEQFF
TRBV5-8	TRBD2	TRBJ2-1	CASSLGLAGYNEQFF
TRBV11-2	TRBD1	TRBJ2-5	CASSFRDSGRETQYF
TRBV13	-	TRBJ2-5	CASSLWGGEETQYF
TRBV28	-	TRBJ2-7	CASSLEFYEQYF
TRBV4-3	-	TRBJ2-1	CASSQGRGSYNEQFF
TRBV18	-	TRBJ1-1	CASSPQGSSKYTEAFF
TRBV11-2	TRBD2	TRBJ2-2	CASSLNPSGGGELFF
TRBV4-2	-	TRBJ1-3	CASSQDNREAGNTIYF
TRBV7-2	TRBD1	TRBJ2-2	CASSLEQGAGELFF
TRBV1	-	TRBJ1-5	CTSSPRDRDSNQPQHF
TRBV19	TRBD1	TRBJ1-5	CASRPQGASQPQHF
TRBV4-2	TRBD2	TRBJ2-7	CASSPGLAGDSYEQYF
TRBV7-8	-	TRBJ1-6	CASSQRSDSPLHF
TRBV7-9	-	TRBJ2-7	CASSLAGSQRRSSYEQYF
TRBV11-2	-	TRBJ1-1	CASSSIRGGTEAFF
TRBV28	TRBD2	TRBJ2-2	CASRPGLATGELFF
TRBV28	TRBD1	TRBJ1-6	CASTNRQGARNSPLHF
TRBV5-1	TRBD1	TRBJ1-2	CASSLQGGYGYTF
TRBV29-1	TRBD1	TRBJ2-7	CSAAPGQSYEQYF
TRBV25-1	-	TRBJ1-1	CASSDPGHLNTEAFF
TRBV6-5	-	TRBJ1-5	CASSYPGSNQPQHF